The rows below give T cell receptor beta chains drawn from one sample of a study of T cell responses to AZD1222 COVID-19 vaccine. The table came from immunoSEQ multiplex PCR; TCRdb's copy has only in-frame clones and leaves some out. There are some 120,000 clones in the sample; almost 95% occur only once, and around 1.5% lies in the top ten. Sequenced here: peripheral blood, sampled 28 days after the second AZD1222 dose. The receptors shown here come from an adult who received the AZD1222 COVID-19 vaccine. Each CDR3 is given with its conserved first and last residue. D genes are given only for firm matches. Size is omitted from some rows. Given values are once, few, many or a class for expanded clones.

d_call: TRBD2
clone_size: -
v_call: TRBV9
j_call: TRBJ2-1
cdr3_nt: TGTGCCAGCAGCGTAGAACTAGCGGGAAAATCCGGCAATGAGCAGTTCTTC
cdr3_aa: CASSVELAGKSGNEQFF

d_call: TRBD1
clone_size: -
v_call: TRBV5-4
j_call: TRBJ1-2
cdr3_nt: TGTGCCAGCAGCTTGGGGGCAGGGGGCGCGGGCGGCTACACCTTC
cdr3_aa: CASSLGAGGAGGYTF

d_call: TRBD2
clone_size: once
v_call: TRBV7-9
j_call: TRBJ2-3
cdr3_nt: TGTGCCAGCAGCCTCCGGGGGGACACAGATACGCAGTATTTT
cdr3_aa: CASSLRGDTDTQYF

d_call: -
clone_size: -
v_call: TRBV11-2
j_call: TRBJ1-2
cdr3_nt: TGTGCCAGCAGCTTAGCAAGGCCCCACTTGGTTTACACCTTC
cdr3_aa: CASSLARPHLVYTF

d_call: -
clone_size: -
v_call: TRBV11-2
j_call: TRBJ1-1
cdr3_nt: TGTGCCAGCAGCTTATTGGACCCGGCCTTAAGCACTGAAGCTTTCTTT
cdr3_aa: CASSLLDPALSTEAFF

d_call: -
clone_size: -
v_call: TRBV2
j_call: TRBJ1-1
cdr3_nt: TGTGCCATCGATGGGGACACTGAAGCTTTCTTT
cdr3_aa: CAIDGDTEAFF

d_call: -
clone_size: -
v_call: TRBV27
j_call: TRBJ1-2
cdr3_nt: TGTGCCAGCAGTCAGACAGCCGGGTGGGGGTATGGCTACACCTTC
cdr3_aa: CASSQTAGWGYGYTF

d_call: -
clone_size: -
v_call: TRBV19
j_call: TRBJ2-7
cdr3_nt: TGTGCCAGTAGTATCGGCGTCCCAAGCGAGCAGTACTTC
cdr3_aa: CASSIGVPSEQYF

d_call: TRBD1
clone_size: few
v_call: TRBV5-1
j_call: TRBJ2-7
cdr3_nt: TGCGCCAGCAGCTTGACGACGGGACAGTTGCTGTACGAGCAGTACTTC
cdr3_aa: CASSLTTGQLLYEQYF

d_call: -
clone_size: -
v_call: TRBV28
j_call: TRBJ2-2
cdr3_nt: TGTGCCAGCAGTTTATTGCAGCCGGGATCCGGGGAGCTGTTTTTT
cdr3_aa: CASSLLQPGSGELFF

d_call: -
clone_size: -
v_call: TRBV6-5
j_call: TRBJ1-5
cdr3_nt: TGTGCCAGCAGTTTTTCCGGGACCCTAGATCAGCCCCAGCATTTT
cdr3_aa: CASSFSGTLDQPQHF

d_call: -
clone_size: -
v_call: TRBV21-1
j_call: TRBJ2-1
cdr3_nt: TGTGCCAGCAGAGGGGGTTTAGGGTATGATGAGCAGTTCTTC
cdr3_aa: CASRGGLGYDEQFF

d_call: TRBD1
clone_size: few
v_call: TRBV29-1
j_call: TRBJ1-4
cdr3_nt: TGCAGCGCCCGACAGGGGTCAACTAATGAAAAACTGTTTTTT
cdr3_aa: CSARQGSTNEKLFF

d_call: TRBD2
clone_size: -
v_call: TRBV5-1
j_call: TRBJ2-2
cdr3_nt: TGCGCCAGCAGCTTGAATGCGGGAGGGCCGGACACCGGGGAGCTGTTTTTT
cdr3_aa: CASSLNAGGPDTGELFF

d_call: TRBD1
clone_size: -
v_call: TRBV28
j_call: TRBJ1-2
cdr3_nt: TGTGCCAGCAGTAGTGGACAGGGTTCATATGGCTACACCTTC
cdr3_aa: CASSSGQGSYGYTF

d_call: -
clone_size: -
v_call: TRBV30
j_call: TRBJ1-2
cdr3_nt: TGTGCCGGGGCTGTCCAGGGGAACTATGGCTACACCTTC
cdr3_aa: CAGAVQGNYGYTF

d_call: -
clone_size: -
v_call: TRBV7-9
j_call: TRBJ2-3
cdr3_nt: TGTGCCAGCAGCCCTTCAGGGGCAGATACGCAGTATTTT
cdr3_aa: CASSPSGADTQYF

d_call: -
clone_size: -
v_call: TRBV5-1
j_call: TRBJ2-7
cdr3_nt: TGCGCCAGCAGCTTGGAGGCAGCGAGCTACGAGCAGTACTTC
cdr3_aa: CASSLEAASYEQYF

d_call: -
clone_size: -
v_call: TRBV18
j_call: TRBJ1-1
cdr3_nt: TGTGCCAGCTCACCCCAGGGAAACACTGAAGCTTTCTTT
cdr3_aa: CASSPQGNTEAFF

d_call: -
clone_size: -
v_call: TRBV19
j_call: TRBJ1-1
cdr3_nt: TGTGCCAGTAGTATGATTGTGAGTTTGGGCACTGAAGCTTTCTTT
cdr3_aa: CASSMIVSLGTEAFF

d_call: -
clone_size: -
v_call: TRBV15
j_call: TRBJ1-2
cdr3_nt: TGTGCCACCAGCAGAGATTTGGAGACAGCGCATGGCTACACCTTC
cdr3_aa: CATSRDLETAHGYTF

d_call: -
clone_size: few
v_call: TRBV12-3/TRBV12-4
j_call: TRBJ1-1
cdr3_nt: TGTGCCAGCAGTGCCAACCAGAGGACTGAAGCTTTCTTT
cdr3_aa: CASSANQRTEAFF

d_call: -
clone_size: -
v_call: TRBV3-1/TRBV3-2
j_call: TRBJ2-5
cdr3_nt: TGTGCCAGCAGCCCAGTTCGAGTCGCGGGAGAGACCCAGTACTTC
cdr3_aa: CASSPVRVAGETQYF

d_call: TRBD2
clone_size: -
v_call: TRBV7-2
j_call: TRBJ2-2
cdr3_nt: TGTGCCAGCAGCTTAGGCAGCGGGGATTTGACCGGGGAGCTGTTTTTT
cdr3_aa: CASSLGSGDLTGELFF

d_call: -
clone_size: -
v_call: TRBV28
j_call: TRBJ1-1
cdr3_nt: TGTGCCAGCAGTTTAGGGGGTCGGGTAATGAACACTGAAGCTTTCTTT
cdr3_aa: CASSLGGRVMNTEAFF

d_call: TRBD2
clone_size: -
v_call: TRBV5-1
j_call: TRBJ2-1
cdr3_nt: TGCGCCAGCAGCGTTAGCGGGAGAGAAGGTGGTGAGCAGTTCTTC
cdr3_aa: CASSVSGREGGEQFF

d_call: -
clone_size: -
v_call: TRBV30
j_call: TRBJ1-1
cdr3_nt: TGTGCCTCACGTTCCTTAAGGGATTACCACAAGAACACTGAAGCTTTCTTT
cdr3_aa: CASRSLRDYHKNTEAFF

d_call: -
clone_size: -
v_call: TRBV15
j_call: TRBJ2-6
cdr3_nt: TGTGCCACCAGCAGAGATCACTCTGGGGCCAACGTCCTGACTTTC
cdr3_aa: CATSRDHSGANVLTF

d_call: TRBD1
clone_size: -
v_call: TRBV15
j_call: TRBJ2-1
cdr3_nt: TGTGCCACCAGCAGAGGAGGGGCAGGGGGCTGGGATGAGCAGTTCTTC
cdr3_aa: CATSRGGAGGWDEQFF

d_call: -
clone_size: -
v_call: TRBV10-2
j_call: TRBJ2-7
cdr3_nt: TGCGCCAGCAGGGGGGAGTACGAGCAGTACTTC
cdr3_aa: CASRGEYEQYF

d_call: TRBD2
clone_size: -
v_call: TRBV10-2
j_call: TRBJ2-3
cdr3_nt: TGCGCCAGCAGTACCGGACTAGCGGGAGGGCCTGGGACAGATACGCAGTATTTT
cdr3_aa: CASSTGLAGGPGTDTQYF

d_call: -
clone_size: -
v_call: TRBV4-2
j_call: TRBJ2-1
cdr3_nt: TGTGCCAGCAGCCAATCTAGCGACCATAGCTCCTACAATGAGCAGTTCTTC
cdr3_aa: CASSQSSDHSSYNEQFF

d_call: -
clone_size: -
v_call: TRBV27
j_call: TRBJ1-2
cdr3_nt: TGTGCCAGCGGGCCCGTGGGTGGCTATGGCTACACCTTC
cdr3_aa: CASGPVGGYGYTF

d_call: TRBD1
clone_size: -
v_call: TRBV19
j_call: TRBJ1-6
cdr3_nt: TGTGCCAGTACTCCGCGACAGGGGCAATCACCCCTCCACTTT
cdr3_aa: CASTPRQGQSPLHF

d_call: -
clone_size: -
v_call: TRBV12-3/TRBV12-4
j_call: TRBJ1-5
cdr3_nt: TGTGCCAGCAGTCTCATAGGACTAAAGGCCCAGCATTTT
cdr3_aa: CASSLIGLKAQHF

d_call: TRBD1
clone_size: -
v_call: TRBV6-5
j_call: TRBJ1-3
cdr3_nt: TGTGCCAGCCGGACAGGGAGGAACACCATATATTTT
cdr3_aa: CASRTGRNTIYF

d_call: -
clone_size: -
v_call: TRBV4-2
j_call: TRBJ2-7
cdr3_nt: TGTGCCAGCAGCCAAGATCAAGCCAGACCCTCCTACGAGCAGTACTTC
cdr3_aa: CASSQDQARPSYEQYF

d_call: -
clone_size: -
v_call: TRBV21-1
j_call: TRBJ2-6
cdr3_nt: TGTGCCAGCTTGAGAGACAGGGAAAGCTTCTCTGGGGCCAACGTCCTGACTTTC
cdr3_aa: CASLRDRESFSGANVLTF

d_call: -
clone_size: -
v_call: TRBV12-3/TRBV12-4
j_call: TRBJ1-5
cdr3_nt: TGTGCCAGCAGTAGGGACCGCAATCAGCCCCAGCATTTT
cdr3_aa: CASSRDRNQPQHF

d_call: -
clone_size: -
v_call: TRBV5-5
j_call: TRBJ1-5
cdr3_nt: TGTGCCAGCAGCCCAGGGAGGGGGTCCCAGCATTTT
cdr3_aa: CASSPGRGSQHF

d_call: TRBD2
clone_size: -
v_call: TRBV5-4
j_call: TRBJ2-7
cdr3_nt: TGTGCCAGCAGCCCGGGACTAGCGGGGAGTAAAGCTTACGAGCAGTACTTC
cdr3_aa: CASSPGLAGSKAYEQYF

d_call: -
clone_size: -
v_call: TRBV28
j_call: TRBJ1-2
cdr3_nt: TGTGCCAGCAGTCCCTTTGACTATGGCTACACCTTC
cdr3_aa: CASSPFDYGYTF